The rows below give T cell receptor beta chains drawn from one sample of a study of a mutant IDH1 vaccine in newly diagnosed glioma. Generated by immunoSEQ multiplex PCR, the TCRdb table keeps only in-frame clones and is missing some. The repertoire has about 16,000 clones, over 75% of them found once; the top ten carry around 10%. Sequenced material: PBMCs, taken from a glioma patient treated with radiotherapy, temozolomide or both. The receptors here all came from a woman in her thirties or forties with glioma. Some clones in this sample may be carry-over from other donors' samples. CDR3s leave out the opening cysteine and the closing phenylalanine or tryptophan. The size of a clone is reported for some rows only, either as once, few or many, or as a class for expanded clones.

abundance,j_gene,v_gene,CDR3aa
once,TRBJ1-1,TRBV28,ASSSPRTGRTEAF
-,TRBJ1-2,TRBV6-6,ASSYNRLGYGYT
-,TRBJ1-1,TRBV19,ASSMRGGWLITEAF
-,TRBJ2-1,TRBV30,AWSRLNRPLLTAYNEQF
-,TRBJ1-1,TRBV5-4,ASSHFGTADTEAF
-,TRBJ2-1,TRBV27,ASSPGTIAGISYNEQF
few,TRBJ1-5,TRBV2,ASTYDRLLENQPQH
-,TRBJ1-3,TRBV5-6,ASSLRQIPRGNTIY
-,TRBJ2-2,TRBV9,ASSLYNTGELF
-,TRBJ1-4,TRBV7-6,ASSFGVGDEKLF
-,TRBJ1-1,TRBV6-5,ASSLTGPNTEAF
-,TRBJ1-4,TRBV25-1,ASSELGQRGEKLF
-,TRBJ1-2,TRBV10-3,AISETGVYGYT
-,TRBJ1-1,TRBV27,ASSFSGDKAF
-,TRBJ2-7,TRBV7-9,ASSPTALWGDTSYEQY
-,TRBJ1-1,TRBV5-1,ASSSRTGLGTEAF
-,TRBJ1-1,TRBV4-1,ASSQSHHSSTEAF
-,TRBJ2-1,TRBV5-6,ASSLKDGNEQF
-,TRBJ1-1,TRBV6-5,ASSERSGGTEAF
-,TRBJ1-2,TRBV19,ASSGDALNYGYT
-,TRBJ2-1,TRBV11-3,ASSSRASVGYNEQF
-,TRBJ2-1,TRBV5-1,ASSPGQNNEQF
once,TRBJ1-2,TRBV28,ASTLGGGGYT
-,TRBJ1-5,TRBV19,ASSPLRSNQPQH
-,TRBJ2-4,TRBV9,ASSEGGVGWKNIQY
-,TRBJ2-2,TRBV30,AWSRTTGELF
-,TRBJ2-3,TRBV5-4,ASSRTSGNTDTQY
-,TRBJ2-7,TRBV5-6,ASWGGPGLSDYEQY
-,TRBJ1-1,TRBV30,AWVGGNPNTEAF
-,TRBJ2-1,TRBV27,ASSLGHYNEQF
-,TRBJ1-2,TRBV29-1,SVEEADRGSRYGYT
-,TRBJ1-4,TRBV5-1,ASSLEWGEKLF
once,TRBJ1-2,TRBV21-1,ASSKAMTYGYT
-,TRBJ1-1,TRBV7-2,ASSFLQGAEAF
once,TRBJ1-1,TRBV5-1,ASSLYPGGGSEAF
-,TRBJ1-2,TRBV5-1,ASSLFGDRVGDGYT
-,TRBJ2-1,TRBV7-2,ASTGQGSSNEQF
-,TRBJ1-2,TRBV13,ASSALGGAYGYT
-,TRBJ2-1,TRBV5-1,ASSLPWDSNRNEQF
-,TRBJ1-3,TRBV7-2,ASSLGLSGNTIY
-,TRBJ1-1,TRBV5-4,ASSPGMNTEAF
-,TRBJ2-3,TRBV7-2,ASSLGRGLTDTQY
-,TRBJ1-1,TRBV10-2,ASSESRAGVTEAF
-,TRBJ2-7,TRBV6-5,ASRTFGQTYEQY
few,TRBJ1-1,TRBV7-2,ASSFRMNTEAF
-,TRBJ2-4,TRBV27,ASRALTGVGVAKNIQY
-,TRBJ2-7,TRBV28,ASSLRESSYEQY
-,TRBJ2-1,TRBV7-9,ASSPRSSSYNEQF